What follows describes a single TCR beta chain. As yet, its antigen is unknown. The data derive from a study of blood T cells in healthy people across ages. Whole-study results and caveats: The study regarded diversity estimates from one million T cells as underestimates. Relative to aged donors, long-lived donors carried more naive CD4+ cells and displayed higher diversity.

CDR1 is MNHEY and CDR2 is SMNVEV in the germline V gene (reference sequence). V lost 2 bases and J 3 bases, leaving 5 bases between the germline ends. The CDR3 length is 14 residues. Combining a sample-barcoded 5' primer with a J-beta primer mix, a second PCR ran for 7 to 11 cycles. A template-switch adaptor containing 12 random nucleotides labeled each cDNA molecule. TCRdb re-called the 5' RACE reads through MiXCR, storing one row per CDR3 protein. Among hundreds of thousands of distinct CDR3 sequences listed, about 56% were seen once. The V and J genes are TRBV27 and TRBJ1-6; D is ambiguous. The specimen sequenced was blood. The source is a man in his forties or fifties in good health. DNA for the CDR3: TGTGCCAGCAGTTTAGGGAACTATAATTCACCCCTCCACTTT. It yields the protein CASSLGNYNSPLHF.